These 25 T cell receptor beta chains were sequenced from one sample in a study of cytomegalovirus exposure and HLA in healthy donors (TCRdb year 2017). The library was obtained by the immunoSEQ multiplex PCR assay. For the multiplex PCR, a mixture combining 60 forward primers for TCR Vbeta segments and 13 reverse primers for TCR Jbeta segments was used. TCRdb mirrors the immuneACCESS table, restricted to in-frame sequences. Some clones are absent from its copies; in checked studies, under half trace to an unresolved V gene, and the reason for the others is unknown. A total of approximately 150,000 clones appear in this sample, around 69% of them only once. More than 2.5% of the sample comes from the top ten. The specimen sequenced was PBMCs. Source of these receptors: a woman in her 30s in good health and CMV-seronegative.

This chain uses TRBV6-5 with TRBJ2-3; 7 bases match TRBD2. The CDR3 spans 16 residues. V shed 2 bases, J shed 4 bases, and the junction held 9 bases outside the gene matches. Germline loops: CDR1 MNHEY, CDR2 SVGAGI. CDR3 DNA sequence: TGTGCCAGCAGTTACGGGCCAGCGGGACGGGCAGATACGCAGTATTTT. This codes for CASSYGPAGRADTQYF.

The V call is TRBV18, the J call TRBJ1-5, with D possibly matching TRBD1 (6 bases). CDR1 is KGHSH and CDR2 is LQKENI in the germline V gene. V was shortened by 3 bases and J by 0 bases, with 15 bases between the two germline ends. There are 17 residues in the CDR3. CDR3 nucleotide sequence: TGTGCCAGCTCACCGGACGGGGGGGGCTATAGCAATCAGCCCCAGCATTTT. Residues: CASSPDGGGYSNQPQHF.

The rearrangement uses TRBV7-6 and TRBJ2-1; 10 bases match TRBD2. CDR1 is SGHVS, CDR2 FNYEAQ, per germline. The CDR3 has 15 residues. Germline trimming cut 0 bases from V and 10 bases from J; bases unmatched to any gene: 6. The CDR3 spells CASSLASGGALEQFF. The CDR3 DNA follows: TGTGCCAGCAGCTTAGCCAGCGGGGGGGCCTTGGAGCAGTTCTTC.

This rearrangement joins TRBV5-6 to TRBJ2-5; TRBD1 might be the D (5 bases). The CDR3 covers 13 residues. V was trimmed by 4 bases and J by 3 bases, leaving 10 bases between them. CDR1 and CDR2 (germline): SGHDT, YYEEEE. The CDR3 spells CASSPGREETQYF. The CDR3 bases are TGTGCCAGCAGCCCCGGCAGGGAAGAGACCCAGTACTTC.

The rearrangement uses TRBV28 and TRBJ1-5, with TRBD1 matching over 8 bases. Germline trimming cut 2 bases from V and 7 bases from J; bases unmatched to any gene: 10. Germline CDR1 and CDR2: MDHEN and SYDVKM. The CDR3 contains 16 residues. The CDR3 DNA reads as TGTGCCAGCAGTTTACCCGCGACAGGGGTAAGGCAGCCCCAGCATTTT. Translated: CASSLPATGVRQPQHF.

The chain's CDR3 is CASSPGLSETQYF. The CDR3 DNA follows: TGTGCCAGCTCACCCGGACTAAGTGAGACCCAGTACTTC. The chain is built from TRBV18 and TRBJ2-5, with a weak D call TRBD2 (6 bases). V dropped 3 bases and J dropped 5 bases, with 10 bases sitting between them. CDR1 is KGHSH, CDR2 LQKENI, per germline. This CDR3 has 13 amino acids. The whole variable domain, remainder taken from reference TRBV18 and TRBJ2-5, is NAGVMQNPRHLVRRRGQEARLRCSPMKGHSHVYWYRQLPEEGLKFMVYLQKENIIDESGMPKERFSAEFPKEGPSILRIQQVVRGDSAAYFCASSPGLSETQYFGPGTRLLVL.

The chain couples TRBV18 to TRBJ2-5, with TRBD2 identical over 10 bases. V was pared by 3 bases and J by 5 bases, with 0 bases of the junction left unmatched. There are 13 residues in the CDR3. Germline assignment: CDR1 KGHSH and CDR2 LQKENI. CDR3 in DNA: TGTGCCAGCTCACCGGGACTAGCGGAGACCCAGTACTTC. The encoded protein is CASSPGLAETQYF.

CDR3 bases: TGCGCCAGCACCCAACAAGAGACCCAGTACTTC. Amino acids: CASTQQETQYF. The rearrangement links TRBV10-2 to TRBJ2-5, with D unresolved. CDR3 size: 11 residues. The V end was cut by 7 bases, the J end by 2 bases, with 5 bases between. Germline V gene lookup returns CDR1 WSHSY and CDR2 SAAADI.

The V gene is TRBV30, the J gene TRBJ1-1; possibly TRBD1 for D (5 bases). The CDR3 is 13 amino acids. From germline, CDR1 is GTSNPN and CDR2 SVGIG (reference sequence). V was shortened by 3 bases and J by 4 bases, with 12 bases between the two germline ends. Here the CDR3 DNA reads TGTGCCTGGAGCGGCGGGGCGAGCACTGAAGCTTTCTTT. Its protein is CAWSGGASTEAFF. The entire variable domain, with the rest obtained from reference TRBV30 and TRBJ1-1, is as follows: SQTIHQWPATLVQPVGSPLSLECTVEGTSNPNLYWYRQAAGRGLQLLFYSVGIGQISSEVPQNLSASRPQDRQFILSSKKLLLSDSGFYLCAWSGGASTEAFFGQGTRLTVV.

This clone came up once. In DNA, the CDR3 is TGTGCCAGCTCACCGGGACTCCCGTCCTACGAGCAGTACTTC. This gives the protein CASSPGLPSYEQYF. The chain combines TRBV18 with TRBJ2-7, with a weak D call TRBD2 (6 bases). The V end was cut by 3 bases, the J end by 1 base, with 10 bases between. The CDR3 consists of 14 residues. Germline CDR1 reads KGHSH; CDR2 reads LQKENI.

This rearrangement joins TRBV5-6 to TRBJ2-1; D gene uncertain. The V end lost 3 bases, the J end lost 9 bases, and 7 bases lay between the germline ends. The V gene's germline CDR1 is SGHDT and CDR2 YYEEEE. This CDR3 region has 11 residues. The CDR3 spells CASSYRREQFF. CDR3 DNA: TGTGCCAGCAGCTACAGACGTGAGCAGTTCTTC. The full variable domain, its missing parts supplied by reference TRBV5-6 and TRBJ2-1, is DAGVTQSPTHLIKTRGQQVTLRCSPKSGHDTVSWYQQALGQGPQFIFQYYEEEERQRGNFPDRFSGHQFPNYSSELNVNALLLGDSALYLCASSYRREQFFGPGTRLTVL.

The chain uses TRBV6-1 and TRBJ1-2; no reliable D call. The V end was cut by 2 bases, the J end by 7 bases, with 8 bases between. Looked up from germline, CDR1 is MNHNS and CDR2 is SASEGT. The CDR3 covers 12 residues. CDR3 DNA sequence: TGTGCCAGCAGTGAAAACCTATCTGGCTACACCTTC. It translates to CASSENLSGYTF.

The sample holds a few counts of this clone. This sequence joins TRBV4-2 and TRBJ1-2, with 11 bases that match TRBD1. With 4 bases clipped from V and 5 bases from J, the junction kept 6 bases outside the gene matches. This CDR3 has 15 residues. Germline loops: CDR1 LGHNA, CDR2 YNFKEQ. The CDR3 bases are TGTGCCAGCAGCCCCGGACAGGGGGCTTGGTATGGCTACACCTTC. Protein sequence: CASSPGQGAWYGYTF.

This sequence joins TRBV2 and TRBJ1-6; 7 bases are a match to TRBD1. Trimming removed 6 bases from V and 7 bases from J; junction bases left unmatched: 6. This CDR3 contains 14 residues. The V gene's germline CDR1 is SNHLY and CDR2 FYNNEI. In DNA form, the CDR3 reads TGTGCCAGCAGCAACGACAGGGCGAATTCACCCCTCCACTTT. It codes for CASSNDRANSPLHF.

This clone occurred once. An end of the junction does not agree with germline; a read error may underlie this. The V and J genes are TRBV29-1 and TRBJ2-7; TRBD2 matches 14 bases. The CDR3 consists of 18 residues. The germline V gene encodes CDR1 SQVTM and CDR2 ANQGSEA. The CDR3, as DNA: TGCGGCGTTGAATACCCCGGGACTAGCGGGAGATCATGGTACGAGCAGTACTTC. This translates into CGVEYPGTSGRSWYEQYF.

This sequence joins TRBV6-5 and TRBJ1-5; 9 bases are a match to TRBD1. The CDR3 runs to 15 residues. The V segment lost 3 bases and the J segment 5 bases; nucleotides outside the gene matches: 5. The V gene's germline CDR1 is MNHEY and CDR2 SVGAGI. The CDR3 loop is CASSYGTGWDQPQHF. The CDR3 nucleotides are TGTGCCAGCAGTTATGGGACAGGGTGGGATCAGCCCCAGCATTTT.

This clone has just a few counts. The CDR3 loop reads CASSQEVGLASYEQYF. In nucleotides, the CDR3 is TGTGCCAGCAGCCAAGAGGTGGGACTAGCCTCCTACGAGCAGTACTTC. The V gene is TRBV4-2, the J gene TRBJ2-7, with 9 nucleotides matching TRBD2. Per germline, CDR1 LGHNA and CDR2 YNFKEQ. The CDR3 runs 16 residues. After removal of 0 bases from V and 0 bases from J, the junction contained 3 bases not matched to a gene.

The rearrangement uses TRBV5-4 and TRBJ1-2; 7 bases fit TRBD1. This CDR3 contains 17 residues. Germline CDR1 and CDR2: SGHNT and YYREEE (reference sequence). Losses at the gene ends were 4 bases for V and 8 bases for J; bases not matched to a gene: 20. CDR3 protein: CASSRGGIWEQGDGYTF. CDR3 DNA sequence: TGTGCCAGCAGCCGGGGGGGGATATGGGAGCAGGGGGACGGCTACACCTTC.

This clone was seen once. Other DNA sequences in the sample encode the same CDR3. The V gene is TRBV5-6, the J gene TRBJ2-7, with TRBD1 matching 7 bases. The CDR3 contains 13 residues. CDR1 and CDR2 (germline): SGHDT, YYEEEE. With 4 bases clipped from V and 1 base from J, the junction kept 2 bases outside the gene matches. The CDR3 region has the DNA TGTGCCAGCAGCCTGGGACAGTCCTACGAGCAGTACTTC. This codes for CASSLGQSYEQYF.

The DNA of the CDR3 is TGCGCCAGCAGCTTGGGAGGCATCTATAATTCACCCCTCCACTTT. This gives the protein CASSLGGIYNSPLHF. The chain combines TRBV5-1 with TRBJ1-6; no clear D gene. V lost 0 bases, J lost 3 bases, and 7 bases lay in between. This CDR3 region has 15 residues. Per germline, CDR1 SGHRS and CDR2 YFSETQ. Full variable domain (remainder filled in from reference TRBV5-1 and TRBJ1-6): KAGVTQTPRYLIKTRGQQVTLSCSPISGHRSVSWYQQTPGQGLQFLFEYFSETQRNKGNFPGRFSGRQFSNSRSEMNVSTLELGDSALYLCASSLGGIYNSPLHFGNGTRLTVT.

The CDR3 is CASSYSSVVGYTF. The CDR3 DNA reads as TGTGCCAGCAGTTACAGCTCGGTTGTGGGCTACACCTTC. V gene TRBV6-5 combines with J gene TRBJ1-2; D unclear. Trimming removed 2 bases at V and 8 bases at J, with 12 bases between. CDR1 and CDR2 (germline): MNHEY, SVGAGI. This CDR3 is 13 amino acids long.

V and J are TRBV2 and TRBJ1-2, with D tentatively TRBD1 (5 bases). Trimming removed 2 bases at V and 4 bases at J, with 14 bases between. Germline V CDR1 and CDR2: SNHLY, FYNNEI. The CDR3 runs to 15 residues. The CDR3 DNA follows: TGTGCCAGCAGTGAACTTGGTGGAGGGGCCTATGGCTACACCTTC. This gives the protein CASSELGGGAYGYTF. The variable domain in full, completed from reference TRBV2 and TRBJ1-2, reads EPEVTQTPSHQVTQMGQEVILRCVPISNHLYFYWYRQILGQKVEFLVSFYNNEISEKSEIFDDQFSVERPDGSNFTLKIRSTKLEDSAMYFCASSELGGGAYGYTFGSGTRLTVV.

The J gene is TRBJ2-5, the V gene TRBV5-1; D is undetermined. CDR1 SGHRS and CDR2 YFSETQ come from the germline V gene. V was pared by 1 base and J by 2 bases, with 9 bases between. CDR3 length: 14 residues. The DNA for the CDR3 is TGCGCCAGCAGCTTGCTTGGCGGTCAAGAGACCCAGTACTTC. Protein sequence: CASSLLGGQETQYF.

The V call is TRBV2, the J call TRBJ1-2, with D perhaps matching TRBD1 (5 bases). Germline assignment: CDR1 SNHLY and CDR2 FYNNEI. The CDR3 length is 14 residues. V lost 7 bases and J lost 4, with 16 bases in between. CDR3 bases: TGTGCCAGCAACGAGGCAGGGCCTCCCTATGGCTACACCTTC. Translation gives CASNEAGPPYGYTF.

The chain employs TRBV6-6 and TRBJ1-1; TRBD1 aligns across 7 bases. Germline V CDR1 and CDR2: MNHNY, SVGAGI (reference sequence). The CDR3 consists of 16 residues. With V trimmed by 7 bases and J by 3 bases, 14 bases remained unmatched. CDR3 DNA: TGTGCCAGCACTATAGGACCGGGACAGAGGGACACTGAAGCTTTCTTT. As protein: CASTIGPGQRDTEAFF.